This T cell receptor beta chain was identified in a study of blood T cell repertoires in COVID-19. Study at large: Nucleic acid was either cDNA or gDNA, and it came from T cells, B-cell-depleted T cells, or PBMCs.

Germline V gene lookup returns CDR1 MRHNA and CDR2 SNTAGT. The V end lost 7 bases, the J end lost 0 bases, and 7 bases lay between the germline ends. This CDR3 is 14 amino acids long. Only in-frame clones appear in the TCRdb table, and some are missing; sequencing was by immunoSEQ multiplex PCR. This sample has fewer than 80,000 clones, with around nine tenths found just once. Material for sequencing was peripheral blood. This sequence originates from a man aged 65 to 79 with acute or convalescent COVID-19. V and J are TRBV6-4 and TRBJ2-6, with D uncertain. In DNA form, the CDR3 reads TGTGCCAGCAAAGACACCTCTGGGGCCAACGTCCTGACTTTC. Translation gives CASKDTSGANVLTF.